This record covers a single T cell receptor beta chain. The sample holds a few counts of this clone. Its antigen is unknown. The input lacks base qualities; no much larger clone sits a single base away. TCRbeta CDR3 regions were amplified from genomic DNA by means of the immunoSEQ Assay, a bias-controlled multiplex PCR. The paper's data handling went like this. The number of nucleated cells in each sample was estimated from the amplification of reference gene primers within the assay. To quantify the absolute abundance of each unique TCRbeta CDR3 rearrangement, sequence reads were collapsed and filtered. For each sample, productive Simpson clonality was calculated as the square root of Simpson's diversity index across productive rearrangements. Sourced from immuneACCESS, this table was stored by TCRdb with only in-frame sequences that have V and J called. A share of the clones is absent; for the studies checked, an unresolved V gene accounts for under half, and the remainder has no known explanation. V, J and clone size were drawn from that table, and D and trimming were deduced from the DNA. In this sample the table shows 430,000 or so clones, roughly 89% of which occur a single time. The top ten constitute 0.7% to 1% of the sample.

The data originate from a study of blood T cell repertoires in COVID-19 (dated by TCRdb to about 2020). Describing the broader study: Samples covering the acute and convalescent phases of COVID-19 were provided by collaborators in the United States, Italy and Spain. The material from the prospective study consisted of cDNA or gDNA derived from T cells, B-cell-depleted T cells, or PBMCs. The dataset comprised deeply sampled blood TCRbeta repertoires from subjects exposed to, actively infected with, or recovered from COVID-19. A freely available public database, intended as a resource for researchers studying the immune response to SARS-CoV-2, is where the repertoires were released. The samples were drawn from two sources: the first 160 participants of the ongoing ImmuneRACE study, and 1,200 or so subjects contributed by 6 global collaborators. The sample metadata nearly always contained a de-identified subject ID, COVID-19 status, age in years and sex. HLA class I and class II types, where available, came from metadata supplied by the sample provider rather than from assay-based typing.

Per the germline V gene (reference sequence), SGHKS is the CDR1 and YYEKEE is the CDR2. From the cysteine through the phenylalanine, the CDR3 covers 13 amino acids. This entry keeps only the CDR3 DNA: 39 bases, framed from base 1. A distance of 11 bases separates the germline ends of V and J, which lose 4 bases and 6 bases respectively. At one collaborating source in Seattle, patients were enrolled during active infection and were followed longitudinally through the course of disease. Whole blood was collected in K2EDTA tubes by collaborating institutions according to the institutions' own protocols. For TCRbeta analysis, collaborators shipped samples in one of three forms: frozen whole blood, isolated PBMCs, or DNA extracted from either of those sample types. Overall study outcomes, separate from this receptor: The quantity of clinical and demographic metadata differed by source and by participant and was supplied without curation.

The chain is assembled from TRBV5-5 and TRBJ1-5, with no confident D gene call. The sequence came from a man aged 18 to 35 with COVID-19, enrolled during active disease. The sample comprised peripheral blood. The CDR3 region reads CASSPILSQPQHF. The sequence in DNA is TGTGCCAGCAGCCCCATCTTGAGTCAGCCCCAGCATTTT.